Below, 29 T cell receptor beta chains from the same sample are listed, as sequenced in a study of post-analysis software for immune sequencing data. Study-wide results and caveats: When patients were compared with controls, 4 or 5 TRBV segments were more frequent, TRBV5-6, TRBV5-1 and TRBV20-1 among them.

Which antigens these TCRs recognize remains unknown. Unique molecular identifiers tagged the TCR beta cDNA libraries. TCRdb processed the PCR reads anew with MiXCR; each CDR3 protein has one entry. The table records about 460,000 distinct CDR3 sequences, over 35% of them present only once. Source material: blood. The receptors stem from a girl under 18 with multiple sclerosis.

This sequence joins TRBV5-1 and TRBJ2-5, with TRBD2 matching 13 bases. The junction had 11 bases not matched to a gene; V was cut back by 4 bases and J by 5 bases. The CDR3 covers 17 residues. Looked up from germline, CDR1 is SGHRS and CDR2 is YFSETQ. The CDR3 reads CASSDPLTSGRSETQYF. DNA of the CDR3: TGCGCCAGCAGCGACCCCCTGACTAGCGGGAGGTCGGAGACCCAGTACTTC.

The chain recombines TRBV7-9 with TRBJ2-4; 7 bases are shared with TRBD1. TRBJ2-7 explains the end of the DNA better; the J call may be wrong. The length of the CDR3 is 13 residues. The germline V gene encodes CDR1 SEHNR and CDR2 FQNEAQ (reference sequence). CDR3 protein: CASSRQGRSEQYF. The CDR3 coding sequence is TGTGCCAGCAGCCGACAGGGTAGGAGCGAGCAGTACTTC.

This rearrangement joins TRBV5-1 to TRBJ2-6; unclear D gene. The CDR3 sequence is 18 residues long. V lost 0 bases and J 1 base, leaving 14 bases between the germline ends. CDR1 is SGHRS, CDR2 YFSETQ, per germline. The CDR3 is CASSLVSLTGSGANVLTF. DNA for the CDR3: TGCGCCAGCAGCTTGGTTTCCCTAACGGGTTCTGGGGCCAACGTCCTGACTTTC. The variable domain in full, with the rest retrieved from reference TRBV5-1 and TRBJ2-6, is KAGVTQTPRYLIKTRGQQVTLSCSPISGHRSVSWYQQTPGQGLQFLFEYFSETQRNKGNFPGRFSGRQFSNSRSEMNVSTLELGDSALYLCASSLVSLTGSGANVLTFGAGSRLTVL.

The V and J genes are TRBV7-8 and TRBJ2-1; 7 bases align to TRBD2. The germline gives CDR1 SGHVS, CDR2 FQNEAQ. The CDR3 is 15 amino acids. After removal of 6 bases from V and 6 bases from J, the junction contained 11 bases not matched to a gene. As DNA, the CDR3 is TGTGCCAGCAGGCCTATAACTAGCGATGCCAATGAGCAGTTCTTC. This encodes CASRPITSDANEQFF.

The chain couples TRBV6-4 to TRBJ2-3; D possibly matches TRBD1 or TRBD2 (5 bases each). Trimming pared 6 bases from V and 1 base from J, leaving 11 bases between. CDR3 size: 14 residues. Germline assignment: CDR1 MRHNA and CDR2 SNTAGT. CDR3 in amino acids: CASSRDLGTDTQYF. The CDR3 bases are TGTGCCAGCAGCCGGGACCTAGGCACAGATACGCAGTATTTT.

The chain has TRBV20-1 and TRBJ2-4; 11 bases match TRBD2. CDR3 length equals 18 residues. Germline V lookup: CDR1 DFQATT, CDR2 SNEGSKA (reference sequence). The V and J ends lost 6 bases and 0 bases, in that order; junction bases with no gene match: 13. The CDR3 loop reads CSAWRDSGRALAKNIQYF. The CDR3 region has the DNA TGCAGTGCCTGGAGGGATAGCGGGAGGGCCCTAGCCAAAAACATTCAGTACTTC.

The chain links TRBV7-2 to TRBJ2-7; the D is unclear. Germline V gives CDR1 SGHTA, CDR2 FQGNSA. V lost 1 base to trimming and J lost 2 bases, with 6 bases between them. The CDR3 sequence is 13 residues long. The CDR3 sequence is CASSLDITYEQYF. In DNA form, the CDR3 reads TGTGCCAGCAGCTTAGACATTACCTACGAGCAGTACTTC.

The V gene is TRBV7-3, the J gene TRBJ2-6; D gene ambiguous. Trimming removed 1 base at V and 2 bases at J, with 6 bases between. Looked up from germline, CDR1 is SGHTA and CDR2 is FQGTGA. This CDR3 spans 15 amino acids. The CDR3 region has the DNA TGTGCCAGCAGCTTAAGCCTAGCTGGGGCCAACGTCCTGACTTTC. This codes for CASSLSLAGANVLTF.

The chain uses TRBV28 and TRBJ2-7; D might be TRBD2 (6 bases). This CDR3 is built from 15 residues. The V end was cut by 3 bases, the J end by 2 bases, with 14 bases between. CDR1 MDHEN and CDR2 SYDVKM come from the germline V gene. CDR3: CASSFGLSGTYEQYF. Here the CDR3 DNA reads TGTGCCAGCAGTTTTGGGCTTAGCGGCACCTACGAGCAGTACTTC. Filled out from reference TRBV28 and TRBJ2-7, the complete variable domain reads DVKVTQSSRYLVKRTGEKVFLECVQDMDHENMFWYRQDPGLGLRLIYFSYDVKMKEKGDIPEGYSVSREKKERFSLILESASTNQTSMYLCASSFGLSGTYEQYFGPGTRLTVT.

In its sample, this clonotype was seen a few times. The CDR3 loop reads CASGTRVEQYF. The CDR3 DNA follows: TGTGCCAGCGGAACGCGGGTGGAGCAGTACTTC. The gene calls are TRBV12-3 or TRBV12-4 and TRBJ2-5, with a tentative D call TRBD2 (5 bases). V dropped 8 bases and J dropped 11 bases, with 15 bases sitting between them. The CDR3 covers 11 residues.

The genes are TRBV15 and TRBJ2-3; TRBD1 matches 8 bases. J was trimmed by 5 bases and V by 3 bases; bases with no gene match: 4. The V gene's germline CDR1 is LNHNV and CDR2 YYDKDF (reference sequence). This CDR3 is 14 amino acids long. Here the CDR3 reads CATSSRGQRDTQYF. The CDR3 coding sequence is TGTGCCACCAGCAGCAGGGGGCAGAGAGATACGCAGTATTTT. Complete variable domain (other parts from reference TRBV15 and TRBJ2-3): DAMVIQNPRYQVTQFGKPVTLSCSQTLNHNVMYWYQQKSSQAPKLLFHYYDKDFNNEADTPDNFQSRRPNTSFCFLDIRSPGLGDTAMYLCATSSRGQRDTQYFGPGTRLTVL.

The chain employs TRBV13 and TRBJ2-7; perhaps TRBD2 as D (6 bases). Germline V gene lookup returns CDR1 PRHDT and CDR2 FYEKMQ (reference sequence). CDR3 length: 15 residues. V was shortened by 5 bases and J by 4 bases, with 18 bases between the two germline ends. This CDR3 is CASSPKEGHGYEQYF. As DNA, the CDR3 is TGTGCCAGCAGCCCCAAGGAGGGTCACGGTTACGAGCAGTACTTC.

The chain has TRBV9 and TRBJ2-3; TRBD1 matches 10 bases. CDR1 and CDR2 from the germline V gene are SGDLS and YYNGEE. J was trimmed by 6 bases and V by 1 base; bases with no gene match: 14. The CDR3 runs 18 residues. The CDR3 DNA sequence: TGTGCCAGCAGCGTATCCCCGGCCGGGACAGGGGCGAGGGATACGCAGTATTTT. As protein: CASSVSPAGTGARDTQYF.

The chain recombines TRBV5-1 with TRBJ2-1, with 11 bases lining up with TRBD2. CDR3 size: 16 residues. J was trimmed by 3 bases and V by 4 bases; bases with no gene match: 6. Looked up from germline, CDR1 is SGHRS and CDR2 is YFSETQ. As DNA, the CDR3 is TGCGCCAGCAGCCCCCCGGGACTAGCGGACTACAATGAGCAGTTCTTC. It is translated as CASSPPGLADYNEQFF.

This clonotype came up a few times. The CDR3, as DNA: TGTGCCAGCAGCGAGGGGGTAGGGATTTACAATGAGCAGTTCTTC. Its protein product is CASSEGVGIYNEQFF. V is TRBV6-1 and J is TRBJ2-1; D perhaps matches TRBD1 (6 bases). CDR1 MNHNS and CDR2 SASEGT come from the germline V gene. The CDR3 covers 15 residues. V lost 6 bases and J lost 4, with 16 bases in between.

There are a few counts of this clonotype. V gene TRBV21-1 combines with J gene TRBJ2-7; the table's TRBD2 call for D was not verified on the DNA. TRBV21-1 is noted as a pseudogene. The CDR3 sequence is 16 residues long. The CDR3 nucleotides read TGTGCCAGCAGCAAAAGAAGGGGCCTATATTCATACGAGCAGTACTTC. This sequence encodes CASSKRRGLYSYEQYF.

This clonotype was counted a few times. The chain has TRBV24-1 and TRBJ2-1, with D perhaps matching TRBD1 (5 bases). Trimming pared 10 bases from V and 0 bases from J, leaving 9 bases between. Germline-derived CDR1 and CDR2 are KGHDR and SFDVKD. The CDR3 totals 13 residues. The CDR3 DNA follows: TGTGCCACTACAGGCGGCTCCTACAATGAGCAGTTCTTC. It yields the protein CATTGGSYNEQFF.

This clonotype has a handful of counts. V and J are TRBV29-1 and TRBJ2-5; TRBD2 matches at 9 bases. Germline V gives CDR1 SQVTM, CDR2 ANQGSEA. This CDR3 spans 14 amino acids. The ends lost 3 bases at V and 2 bases at J; junction bases unmatched: 4. CDR3 in DNA: TGCAGCGTTGAGAGCGGGAGGACACAAGAGACCCAGTACTTC. Translation gives CSVESGRTQETQYF.

This chain joins TRBV20-1 and TRBJ2-4; 13 bases map to TRBD2. The assigned J gene may be wrong: the sequence end matches TRBJ2-7 better. Germline assignment: CDR1 DFQATT and CDR2 SNEGSKA (reference sequence). The CDR3 runs to 17 residues. CDR3 sequence reads: CSAGRTSGSFWSYEQYF. The CDR3 DNA reads TGCAGTGCCGGCAGGACTAGCGGGAGTTTTTGGTCCTACGAGCAGTACTTC.

The chain uses TRBV15 and TRBJ2-3, with TRBD2 identical over 7 bases. Germline CDR1 and CDR2: LNHNV and YYDKDF (reference sequence). Losses at the gene ends were 0 bases for V and 4 bases for J; bases not matched to a gene: 10. CDR3 size: 17 residues. Here the CDR3 reads CATSRDSSLAEADTQYF. The CDR3 nucleotides read TGTGCCACCAGCAGAGATAGTAGCCTAGCGGAGGCAGATACGCAGTATTTT.

This clonotype was seen repeatedly, ten times or more. The chain uses TRBV29-1 and TRBJ2-6, with D unclear. Trimming took off 1 base at V and 0 bases at J, with 7 bases between the two ends. This CDR3 contains 15 residues. The germline gives CDR1 SQVTM, CDR2 ANQGSEA. Here the CDR3 reads CSVEVRSSGANVLTF. DNA of the CDR3: TGCAGCGTTGAAGTTCGGAGCTCTGGGGCCAACGTCCTGACTTTC.

This clonotype was recorded a few times. V and J are TRBV20-1 and TRBJ2-5; 8 bases agree with TRBD1. The length of the CDR3 is 16 residues. Trimming at V came to 2 bases and at J to 0 bases, leaving 8 bases not matched to a gene. The germline CDR1 and CDR2 sequences are DFQATT and SNEGSKA (reference sequence). Here the CDR3 DNA reads TGCAGTGCTAGACCCCGGACAGGGCGATACCAAGAGACCCAGTACTTC. Translating it yields CSARPRTGRYQETQYF.

The chain is built from TRBV7-2 and TRBJ1-6; the match to TRBD1 covers 8 bases. Germline CDR1 reads SGHTA; CDR2 reads FQGNSA. The CDR3 consists of 17 residues. The V and J ends lost 5 bases and 7 bases, in that order; junction bases with no gene match: 13. The CDR3 is CASSRKASRTGNSPLHF. CDR3 bases: TGTGCCAGCAGCCGAAAAGCCTCCAGGACAGGGAATTCACCCCTCCACTTT.

This clonotype was counted between two and nine times. This sequence joins TRBV29-1 and TRBJ2-1, with 12 bases matching TRBD2. The CDR3 consists of 15 residues. Germline V CDR1 and CDR2: SQVTM, ANQGSEA. With 7 bases clipped from V and 4 bases from J, the junction kept 8 bases outside the gene matches. CDR3 bases: TGCAGCGGGGCCCCCGGGACTAGCGGGTACAATGAGCAGTTCTTC. Protein sequence: CSGAPGTSGYNEQFF.

The rearrangement joins TRBV6-2 or TRBV6-3 to TRBJ2-7; 7 bases match TRBD1. The germline V gene has CDR1 MNHEY and CDR2 SVGEGT. J was trimmed by 2 bases and V by 5 bases; bases with no gene match: 6. This CDR3 is built from 14 residues. The CDR3 DNA reads as TGTGCCAGCAGTAACCCCGGGACAGCCTACGAGCAGTACTTC. Translated, it gives CASSNPGTAYEQYF.

This clonotype has just a few counts. V gene TRBV6-5 combines with J gene TRBJ1-2; 8 nucleotides line up with TRBD1. Germline assignment: CDR1 MNHEY and CDR2 SVGAGI. The CDR3 has 13 amino acids. With 7 bases clipped from V and 8 bases from J, the junction kept 9 bases outside the gene matches. This CDR3 reads CASKFRGQGGYTF. The CDR3 DNA reads TGTGCCAGCAAATTCAGGGGGCAAGGAGGCTACACCTTC.

Only a few counts were recorded for this clonotype. The chain carries TRBV28 and TRBJ1-2, with a weak D call TRBD1 (6 bases). This CDR3 region has 16 residues. V was trimmed by 2 bases and J by 3 bases, leaving 16 bases between them. Per germline, CDR1 MDHEN and CDR2 SYDVKM. Here the CDR3 DNA reads TGTGCCAGCAGTTTAATGGGGACAAGGCGCTACTATGGCTACACCTTC. It is translated as CASSLMGTRRYYGYTF.

This clonotype was counted at least ten times. The chain uses TRBV7-4 and TRBJ2-5; TRBD2 is a possible D gene (5 bases). Germline V gives CDR1 SGHVT, CDR2 SQSDAQ. The CDR3 runs to 17 residues. Trimming removed 2 bases from V and 3 bases from J, with 19 bases in between. This CDR3 reads CASSLLAGHKAEETQYF. The CDR3, as DNA: TGTGCCAGCAGCTTACTCGCGGGTCATAAGGCTGAAGAGACCCAGTACTTC.

This clonotype was recorded a few times. The V and J genes are TRBV5-1 and TRBJ1-2; maybe TRBD1 (6 bases). CDR3 size: 12 residues. Germline CDR1 is SGHRS and CDR2 is YFSETQ. Trimming took off 0 bases at V and 7 bases at J, with 7 bases between the two ends. DNA for the CDR3: TGCGCCAGCAGCTTGGGGGACACTGGCTACACCTTC. The encoded protein is CASSLGDTGYTF.